This TCR beta chain is from a study of blood T cell repertoires in COVID-19. This clone was counted a few times. In the authors' methods: Amplification from reference gene primers served as the basis for estimated nucleated cell counts. Profiled with immunoSEQ multiplex PCR; TCRdb holds only in-frame clones, not every one. That table gives V, J and clone size, and the DNA gave D and trimming. The data contain tens of thousands of clones, approximately 88% of them singletons. From germline, CDR1 is ENHRY and CDR2 SYGVKD. The germline V and J ends were trimmed by 3 bases and 7 bases, with 15 bases remaining between them. The CDR3 length is 14 residues.

The sequenced sample consisted of peripheral blood. The chain couples TRBV10-3 to TRBJ1-2; D is ambiguous. The receptor was isolated from a woman between 40 and 50 years old with active or convalescent COVID-19. CDR3 nucleotide sequence: TGTGCCATCAGTGACGCCTTCGTGAGTCCTGGCTACACCTTC. Encoded protein: CAISDAFVSPGYTF.